The present T cell receptor (beta chain) was sequenced within a study of shared clonotypes between healthy human individuals. As regards this clone: Its target is not known. Additional DNA sequences in this sample encode the identical CDR3.

Researchers ran the assay at a deep level. Data came from immunoSEQ multiplex PCR; TCRdb stores just in-frame clones and leaves some out. In the table there are roughly 2.1 million clones, 93% of which are singletons. The CDR3 contains 14 residues. Germline V gene lookup returns CDR1 SEHNR and CDR2 FQNEAQ (reference sequence). Trimming shortened V by 3 bases and J by 1 base, and 10 bases separated the two germline ends. Findings and limits, study-wide: For sorted subsets, rarefaction showed incomplete sequencing despite large depth. Clonotypes not shared had lower generation probabilities than those common to all four donors.

Naive CD8 cells comprised CD45RO-negative, CCR7-positively selected cells, excluding terminally differentiated effector memory CD45RA+ cells. The chain is built from TRBV7-9 and TRBJ2-7; D not resolved. Sequenced sample: naive CD8+ T cells from PBMCs. The sequence came from a man aged 18 to 29 in good health. Some clones in this sample may be carry-over from other donors' samples. As DNA, the CDR3 is TGTGCCAGCAGCTTGCCCGGGCGGTCCTACGAGCAGTACTTC. This gives the protein CASSLPGRSYEQYF. The whole variable domain, remainder taken from reference TRBV7-9 and TRBJ2-7, is DTGVSQNPRHKITKRGQNVTFRCDPISEHNRLYWYRQTLGQGPEFLTYFQNEAQLEKSRLLSDRFSAERPKGSFSTLEIQRTEQGDSAMYLCASSLPGRSYEQYFGPGTRLTVT.